Listed here are 2 T cell receptor beta chains from one sample, sequenced in a study of T cell repertoires in cytomegalovirus infection (dated by TCRdb to between 2018 and 2021). Sequencing instrument: Illumina HiSeq 1500. Using fastp trimming at Q25 and MiXCR clonotype assembly, TCRdb reanalyzed the public sequencing data and kept in-frame beta chains. Rows are unified per CDR3 protein, each entry keeping the most common DNA and genes. The sample data list 400,000 to 550,000 distinct CDR3 sequences, and about 10% of these were observed just once. 10% of the sample rests with the top ten. The sequencing input was PBMCs. All receptors come from a human donor in good health (CMV status not recorded). Some clones in this sample may be carry-over from other donors' samples.

This clonotype has ten or more counts. This chain links TRBV20-1 with TRBJ1-5; 8 bases map to TRBD1. The CDR3 length is 17 residues. V shed 3 bases, J shed 1 base, and the junction held 11 bases outside the gene matches. CDR1 and CDR2 (germline): DFQATT, SNEGSKA (reference sequence). The CDR3 sequence: CSASPGQGGGSNQPQHF. The CDR3 region has the DNA TGCAGTGCTAGTCCTGGACAGGGAGGTGGGAGCAATCAGCCCCAGCATTTT.

This clonotype has at least ten counts. The V gene is TRBV5-1, the J gene TRBJ2-2; 10 bases are a match to TRBD2. This CDR3 is 16 amino acids long. CDR1 is SGHRS, CDR2 YFSETQ, per germline. Trimming at V came to 4 bases and at J to 1 base, leaving 4 bases not matched to a gene. The CDR3 protein is CASSPSSGGNTGELFF. In DNA form, the CDR3 reads TGCGCCAGCAGCCCCTCTAGCGGGGGGAACACCGGGGAGCTGTTTTTT.